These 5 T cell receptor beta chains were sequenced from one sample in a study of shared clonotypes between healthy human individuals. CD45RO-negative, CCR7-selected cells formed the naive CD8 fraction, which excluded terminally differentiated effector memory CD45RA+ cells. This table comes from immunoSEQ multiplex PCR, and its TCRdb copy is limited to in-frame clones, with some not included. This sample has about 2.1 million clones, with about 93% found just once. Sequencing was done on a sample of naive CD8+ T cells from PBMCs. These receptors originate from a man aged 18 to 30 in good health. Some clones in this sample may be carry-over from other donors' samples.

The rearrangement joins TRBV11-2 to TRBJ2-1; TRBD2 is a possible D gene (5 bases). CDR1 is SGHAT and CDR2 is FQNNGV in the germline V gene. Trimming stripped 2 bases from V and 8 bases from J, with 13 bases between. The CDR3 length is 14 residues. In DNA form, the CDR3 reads TGTGCCAGCAGCTTACAACCTAGAGGGTATGAGCAGTTCTTC. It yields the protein CASSLQPRGYEQFF.

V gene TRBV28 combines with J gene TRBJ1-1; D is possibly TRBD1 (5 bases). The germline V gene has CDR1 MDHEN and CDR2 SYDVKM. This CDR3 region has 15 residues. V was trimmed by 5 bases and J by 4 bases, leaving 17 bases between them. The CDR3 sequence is CASSGALKSSTEAFF. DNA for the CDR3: TGTGCCAGCAGTGGGGCCTTGAAATCGAGCACTGAAGCTTTCTTT.

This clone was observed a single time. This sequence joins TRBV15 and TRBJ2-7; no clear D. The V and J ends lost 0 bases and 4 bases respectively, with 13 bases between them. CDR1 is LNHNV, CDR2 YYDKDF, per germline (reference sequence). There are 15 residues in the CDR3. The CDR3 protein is CATSRDLGQGYEQYF. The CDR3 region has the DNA TGTGCCACCAGCAGAGATCTGGGCCAAGGATACGAGCAGTACTTC.

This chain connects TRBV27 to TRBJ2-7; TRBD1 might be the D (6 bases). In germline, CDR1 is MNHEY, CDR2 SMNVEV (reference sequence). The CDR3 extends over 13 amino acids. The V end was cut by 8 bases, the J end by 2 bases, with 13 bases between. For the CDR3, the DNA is TGTGCCAGCGGAGTCAGGGGCCCCTACGAGCAGTACTTC. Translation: CASGVRGPYEQYF.

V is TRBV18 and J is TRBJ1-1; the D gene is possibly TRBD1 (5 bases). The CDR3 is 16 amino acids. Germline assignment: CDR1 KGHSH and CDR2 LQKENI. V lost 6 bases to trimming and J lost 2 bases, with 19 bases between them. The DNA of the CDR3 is TGTGCCAGCTCGTTAGAGGCAGGGACTCACAACACTGAAGCTTTCTTT. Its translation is CASSLEAGTHNTEAFF.